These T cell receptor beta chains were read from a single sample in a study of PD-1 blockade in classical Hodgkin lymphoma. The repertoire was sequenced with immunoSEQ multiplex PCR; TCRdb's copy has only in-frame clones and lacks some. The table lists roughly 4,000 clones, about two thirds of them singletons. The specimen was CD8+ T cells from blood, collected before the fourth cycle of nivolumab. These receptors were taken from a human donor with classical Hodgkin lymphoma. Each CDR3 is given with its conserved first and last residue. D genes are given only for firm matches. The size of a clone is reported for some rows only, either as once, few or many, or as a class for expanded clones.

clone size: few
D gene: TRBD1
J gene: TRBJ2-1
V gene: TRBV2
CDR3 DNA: TGTGCCAGCAGTGATTACAGGGGGGCACACAATGAGCAGTTCTTC
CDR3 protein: CASSDYRGAHNEQFF

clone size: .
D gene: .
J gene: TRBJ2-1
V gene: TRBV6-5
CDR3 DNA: TGTGCCAGCAGTTACAAGGGCCCATACAATGAGCAGTTCTTC
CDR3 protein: CASSYKGPYNEQFF

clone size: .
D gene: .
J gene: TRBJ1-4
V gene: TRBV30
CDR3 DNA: TGTGCCTGGAGCGGCAGAAACGGGGAAAAACTGTTTTTT
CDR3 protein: CAWSGRNGEKLFF

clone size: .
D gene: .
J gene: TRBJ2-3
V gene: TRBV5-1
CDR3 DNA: TGCGCCAGCCGTTTAGCCTTTATTACGGATACGCAGTATTTT
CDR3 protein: CASRLAFITDTQYF

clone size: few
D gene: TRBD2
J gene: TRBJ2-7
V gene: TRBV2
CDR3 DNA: TGTGCCCGCACTGCGGCGGGGGGGGCGGGCGAGCAGTACTTC
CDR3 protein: CARTAAGGAGEQYF

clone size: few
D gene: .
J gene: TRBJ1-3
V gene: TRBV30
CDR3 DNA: TGTGCCCGGAAACACTCTGGAAACACCATATATTTT
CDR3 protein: CARKHSGNTIYF

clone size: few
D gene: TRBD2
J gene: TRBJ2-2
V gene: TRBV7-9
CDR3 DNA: TGTGCCAGCAGCTTAGCGCCTAGCGGCTACACCGGGGAGCTGTTTTTT
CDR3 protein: CASSLAPSGYTGELFF

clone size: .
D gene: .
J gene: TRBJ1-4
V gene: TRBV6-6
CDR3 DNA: TGTGCCAGCAACCCCCCCGGCTCCTTAACCGATGAAAAACTGTTTTTT
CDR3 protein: CASNPPGSLTDEKLFF

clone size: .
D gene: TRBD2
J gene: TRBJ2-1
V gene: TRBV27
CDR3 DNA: TGTGCCAGCAGGGTAGCGGGAAACTTCGATGAGCAGTTCTTC
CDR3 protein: CASRVAGNFDEQFF

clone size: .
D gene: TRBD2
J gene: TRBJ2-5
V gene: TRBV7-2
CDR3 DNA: TGTGCCAGCAGCTCAAACCCACTAGCGGGATTGCCAGCCCAGTACTTC
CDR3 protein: CASSSNPLAGLPAQYF

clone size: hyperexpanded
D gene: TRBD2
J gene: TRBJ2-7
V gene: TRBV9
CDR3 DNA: TGTGCCAGCGGAGCGGGAGGAGTCGAGCAGTACTTC
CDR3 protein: CASGAGGVEQYF

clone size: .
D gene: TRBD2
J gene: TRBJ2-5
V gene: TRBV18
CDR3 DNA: TGTGCCAGCTCAGGGGCGGGAGAAGAGACCCAGTACTTC
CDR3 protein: CASSGAGEETQYF

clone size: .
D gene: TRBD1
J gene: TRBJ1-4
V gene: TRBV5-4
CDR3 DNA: TGTGCCAGCAGCCGGACAGGTCCTAATGAAAAACTGTTTTTT
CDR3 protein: CASSRTGPNEKLFF

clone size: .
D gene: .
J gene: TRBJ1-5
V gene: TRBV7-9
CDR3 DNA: TGTGCCAGCAGCTCCAGGTTTGATCAGCCCCAGCATTTT
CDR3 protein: CASSSRFDQPQHF

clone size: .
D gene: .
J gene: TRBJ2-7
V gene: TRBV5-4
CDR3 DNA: TGTGCCAGCAGCTTGGCGGAGGGGGACACGGGTCCCTACGAGCAGTACTTC
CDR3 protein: CASSLAEGDTGPYEQYF

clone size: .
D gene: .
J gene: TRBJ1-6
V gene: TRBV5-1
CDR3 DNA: TGCGCCAGCAGCTTGGATCCACGGAAGGATAATTCACCCCTCCACTTT
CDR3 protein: CASSLDPRKDNSPLHF

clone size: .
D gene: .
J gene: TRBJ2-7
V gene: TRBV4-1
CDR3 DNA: TGCGCCAGCAGCCAAGAAGTGGGGGCCCCCTCTTACGAGCAGTACTTC
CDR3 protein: CASSQEVGAPSYEQYF

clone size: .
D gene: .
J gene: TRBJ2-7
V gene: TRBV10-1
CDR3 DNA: TGCGCCAGCAGTGAGTCGACGATTTATGACAGGAGAGGCTACGAGCAGTACTTC
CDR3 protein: CASSESTIYDRRGYEQYF

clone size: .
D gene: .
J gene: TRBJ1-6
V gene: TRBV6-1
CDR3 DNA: TGTGCCAGCAGTGAAGGGCCGTTTAGCTCCTATAATTCACCCCTCCACTTT
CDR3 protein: CASSEGPFSSYNSPLHF

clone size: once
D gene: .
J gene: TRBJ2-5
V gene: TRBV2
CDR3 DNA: TGTGCCAGCAGTGAAGCTTCCCTACTCGACACACAGTACCAAGAGACCCAGTACTTC
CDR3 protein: CASSEASLLDTQYQETQYF

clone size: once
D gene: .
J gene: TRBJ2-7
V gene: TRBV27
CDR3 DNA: TGTGCCAGCAGTTTTTTCTCGGTCTGGGGGCGAGAGCAGTACTTC
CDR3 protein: CASSFFSVWGREQYF

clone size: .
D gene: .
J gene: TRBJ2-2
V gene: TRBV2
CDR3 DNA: TGTGCCAGCAGTCGAGACACCGGGGAGCTGTTTTTT
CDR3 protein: CASSRDTGELFF

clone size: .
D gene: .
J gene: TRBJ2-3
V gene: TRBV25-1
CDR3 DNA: TGTGCCAGCAACTCAAGGGCAGGGATCACAGATACGCAGTATTTT
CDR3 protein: CASNSRAGITDTQYF

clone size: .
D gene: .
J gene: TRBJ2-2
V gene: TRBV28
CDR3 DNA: TGTGCCAGCAGCCTCAGATCCTATGATGTGGGGGGAGCGAACACCGGGGAGCTGTTTTTT
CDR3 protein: CASSLRSYDVGGANTGELFF

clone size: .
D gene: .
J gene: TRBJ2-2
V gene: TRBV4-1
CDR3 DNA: TGCGCCAGCAGCCATTGGGGGCAGCCGAACACCGGGGAGCTGTTTTTT
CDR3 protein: CASSHWGQPNTGELFF

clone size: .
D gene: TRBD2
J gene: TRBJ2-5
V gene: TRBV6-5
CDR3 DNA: TGTGCCAGCAGTTACTCCCTAGCGGGAGTTGTAGAGACCCAGTACTTC
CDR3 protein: CASSYSLAGVVETQYF

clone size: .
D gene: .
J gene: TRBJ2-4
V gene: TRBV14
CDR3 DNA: TGTGCCACCTCCGAGGGGGTAAAGACCAAAAACATTCAGTACTTC
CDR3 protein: CATSEGVKTKNIQYF

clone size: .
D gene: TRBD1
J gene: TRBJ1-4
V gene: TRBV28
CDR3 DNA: TGTGCCAGCAGTTTCCACGACAGGGGTGCTAATGAAAAACTGTTTTTT
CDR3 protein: CASSFHDRGANEKLFF

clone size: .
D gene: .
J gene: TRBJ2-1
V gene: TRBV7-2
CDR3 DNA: TGTGCCAGCAGCCAGCGTACGAACAATGAGCAGTTCTTC
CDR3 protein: CASSQRTNNEQFF

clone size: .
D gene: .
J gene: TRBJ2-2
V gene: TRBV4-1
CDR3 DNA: TGCGCCAGCAGCCGGGGAAGCACCGGGGAGCTGTTTTTT
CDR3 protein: CASSRGSTGELFF

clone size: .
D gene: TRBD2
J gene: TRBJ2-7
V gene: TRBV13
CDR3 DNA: TGTGCCAGCAGCCTGTGGGGGGAGGGCCCTTACGAGCAGTACTTC
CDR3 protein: CASSLWGEGPYEQYF

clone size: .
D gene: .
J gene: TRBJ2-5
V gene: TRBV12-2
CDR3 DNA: TGTGCAAGTCACTTAAATTGGATAGTAGTGGAGACCCAGTACTTC
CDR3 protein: CASHLNWIVVETQYF

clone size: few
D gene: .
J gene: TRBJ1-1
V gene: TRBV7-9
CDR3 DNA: TGTGCCAGCAGCTTAAAGGGGAGTGGGTTGAACACTGAAGCTTTCTTT
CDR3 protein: CASSLKGSGLNTEAFF

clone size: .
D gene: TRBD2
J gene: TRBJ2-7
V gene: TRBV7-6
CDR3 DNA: TGTGCCAGCAGCTTAGGGGACAGTGGGACTAGCGGGATTCTCTACTTC
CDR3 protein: CASSLGDSGTSGILYF

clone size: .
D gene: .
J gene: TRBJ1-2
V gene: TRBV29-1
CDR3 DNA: TGCAGCGTTGAAGATCGGGACCGGAACTATGGCTACACCTTC
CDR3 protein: CSVEDRDRNYGYTF